The 29 T cell receptor beta chains below all came from one sample that was sequenced in a study of PD-L1 blockade in urothelial cancer. Time point indicated: pretreatment peripheral blood. Sequencing was performed with immunoSEQ multiplex PCR; in TCRdb, only in-frame clones are kept and a portion is missing. The data contain approximately 51,000 clones, 86% of them singletons. Here the sequenced sample was PBMCs, taken around atezolizumab (anti-PD-L1) treatment. The receptors originated from a man aged 60-69 years with urothelial cancer.

The chain has TRBV5-1 and TRBJ2-3; D not resolved. Germline lookup yields CDR1 SGHRS and CDR2 YFSETQ. The CDR3 totals 13 residues. V lost 5 bases and J 4 bases, leaving 11 bases between the germline ends. In DNA, the CDR3 is TGCGCCAGCAGACCACCCTTAGCAGATACGCAGTATTTT. Its protein product is CASRPPLADTQYF.

V is TRBV6-1 and J is TRBJ1-1; no reliable D call. There are 13 residues in the CDR3. Trimming took off 5 bases at V and 1 base at J, with 8 bases between the two ends. Germline lookup yields CDR1 MNHNS and CDR2 SASEGT. This CDR3 is CASSPQANTEAFF. DNA for the CDR3: TGTGCCAGCAGTCCCCAGGCGAACACTGAAGCTTTCTTT.

The chain combines TRBV5-1 with TRBJ1-4; the D gene is possibly TRBD1 (5 bases). This CDR3 region has 15 residues. Germline values: CDR1 SGHRS, CDR2 YFSETQ. Trimming took off 0 bases at V and 8 bases at J, with 14 bases between the two ends. The chain's CDR3 is CASSLAIGGREKLFF. The CDR3 bases are TGCGCCAGCAGCTTGGCCATCGGGGGTCGAGAAAAACTGTTTTTT.

This chain links TRBV2 with TRBJ1-1; D ambiguous. Trimming stripped 6 bases from V and 6 bases from J, with 11 bases between. The CDR3 is 12 residues long. Germline V gene data show CDR1 as SNHLY and CDR2 as FYNNEI. In DNA form, the CDR3 reads TGTGCCAGCAGCGCCTACAGTTCTGAAGCTTTCTTT. Translated: CASSAYSSEAFF. The complete variable domain, with remaining parts taken from reference TRBV2 and TRBJ1-1, reads EPEVTQTPSHQVTQMGQEVILRCVPISNHLYFYWYRQILGQKVEFLVSFYNNEISEKSEIFDDQFSVERPDGSNFTLKIRSTKLEDSAMYFCASSAYSSEAFFGQGTRLTVV.

J is TRBJ1-5 and V is TRBV5-1; D gene unclear. V lost 0 bases to trimming and J lost 6 bases, with 10 bases between them. The CDR3 covers 14 residues. The germline gives CDR1 SGHRS, CDR2 YFSETQ. The CDR3 DNA reads TGCGCCAGCAGCTTGGGGAGGGAAGGTCAGCCCCAGCATTTT. Translation: CASSLGREGQPQHF.

Only a few counts were recorded for this clone. The genes are TRBV18 and TRBJ2-7; perhaps TRBD2 as D (5 bases). CDR1 KGHSH and CDR2 LQKENI come from the germline V gene. The CDR3 spans 16 residues. Trimming took 6 bases from V and 2 from J, leaving 20 bases between them. The chain's CDR3 is CASSPQPGRGTYEQYF. The DNA of the CDR3 is TGTGCCAGCTCTCCCCAGCCAGGCCGAGGGACCTACGAGCAGTACTTC.

CDR3 region: CAWSSKDTAGNTIYF. The CDR3 coding sequence is TGTGCCTGGAGTTCCAAAGACACAGCTGGAAACACCATATATTTT. The genes are TRBV30 and TRBJ1-3; D gene unclear. V gave up 2 bases and J gave up 2 bases, with 13 bases separating them. The CDR3 is made up of 15 amino acids. Germline V CDR1 and CDR2: GTSNPN, SVGIG (reference sequence).

The chain uses TRBV5-1 and TRBJ2-7, with D possibly TRBD2 on 6 matching bases. This CDR3 has 16 amino acids. CDR1 is SGHRS, CDR2 YFSETQ, per germline. The V gene lost 0 bases and the J gene lost 3 bases, with 16 bases spanning the gap. In DNA form, the CDR3 reads TGCGCCAGCAGCTTGGGCCACCGGGACTTCGACTACGAGCAGTACTTC. It specifies CASSLGHRDFDYEQYF.

This chain connects TRBV5-4 to TRBJ2-7, with TRBD2 as a possible D gene (6 bases). This CDR3 is built from 14 residues. Germline V gives CDR1 SGHNT, CDR2 YYREEE (reference sequence). V lost 4 bases and J 2 bases, leaving 13 bases between the germline ends. The chain's CDR3 is CASSQEASAYEQYF. The CDR3 DNA sequence: TGTGCCAGCAGCCAGGAGGCTAGCGCCTACGAGCAGTACTTC.

A remark on this clone: Its ends do not fully match the called genes, so a read error is possible. The V call is TRBV7-9, the J call TRBJ1-1; no firm D call. This CDR3 spans 11 amino acids. Germline CDR1 and CDR2: SEHNR and FQNEAQ (reference sequence). The CDR3 reads CASSLYEDSIF. CDR3 nucleotides: TGTGCCAGCAGCTTATACGAGGATTCGATCTTT.

The chain has TRBV6-5 and TRBJ2-2; TRBD1 matches at 7 bases. Germline CDR1 is MNHEY and CDR2 is SVGAGI. V dropped 8 bases and J dropped 1; count of bases not matched to a gene: 4. This CDR3 spans 14 amino acids. Here the CDR3 reads CASVGQRNTGELFF. CDR3 nucleotides: TGTGCCAGCGTGGGACAGAGGAACACCGGGGAGCTGTTTTTT.

V gene TRBV15 combines with J gene TRBJ1-2; 7 bases line up with TRBD1. Germline lookup yields CDR1 LNHNV and CDR2 YYDKDF (reference sequence). The CDR3 has 14 amino acids. Trimming at V came to 1 base and at J to 5 bases, leaving 4 bases not matched to a gene. This CDR3 is CATSRAGGPYGYTF. The CDR3 bases are TGTGCCACCAGCAGAGCAGGGGGGCCGTATGGCTACACCTTC.

The chain combines TRBV25-1 with TRBJ2-3; 10 nucleotides align to TRBD2. Trimming at V came to 8 bases and at J to 4 bases, leaving 6 bases not matched to a gene. Germline V CDR1 and CDR2: MGHDK, SYGVNS. The CDR3 loop spans 14 amino acids. CDR3 in amino acids: CASRPSGSSDTQYF. CDR3 nucleotide sequence: TGTGCCAGCCGCCCTAGCGGGAGTTCAGATACGCAGTATTTT. The full variable domain, completed using reference TRBV25-1 and TRBJ2-3, is EADIYQTPRYLVIGTGKKITLECSQTMGHDKMYWYQQDPGMELHLIHYSYGVNSTEKGDLSSESTVSRIRTEHFPLTLESARPSHTSQYLCASRPSGSSDTQYFGPGTRLTVL.

This clone occurred a few times. The chain recombines TRBV7-3 with TRBJ1-1; D remains unclear. V gave up 5 bases and J gave up 4 bases, with 8 bases separating them. Germline V CDR1 and CDR2: SGHTA, FQGTGA. This CDR3 contains 12 residues. The CDR3 loop is CASSAPGTEAFF. The CDR3 nucleotides read TGTGCCAGCAGCGCCCCCGGCACTGAAGCTTTCTTT.

The chain recombines TRBV30 with TRBJ1-2; possibly TRBD1 for D (5 bases). The CDR3 loop spans 12 amino acids. CDR1 and CDR2 (germline): GTSNPN, SVGIG (reference sequence). Trimming left V 4 bases short and J 6 bases short, with 12 bases between. The CDR3 nucleotides are TGTGCCTGGAACGACGACAGTAATGGCTACACCTTC. Its protein product is CAWNDDSNGYTF.

The V gene is TRBV10-3, the J gene TRBJ1-5; D uncertain. The V gene lost 3 bases and the J gene lost 3 bases, with 3 bases spanning the gap. CDR3 length: 12 amino acids. Germline CDR1 is ENHRY and CDR2 is SYGVKD. CDR3 DNA sequence: TGTGCCATCAGTGATAACAATCAGCCCCAGCATTTT. Translation: CAISDNNQPQHF.

V gene TRBV5-8 combines with J gene TRBJ1-3; tentatively, D is TRBD1 (6 bases). The CDR3 length is 15 residues. V dropped 1 base and J dropped 0 bases, with 8 bases sitting between them. Germline V gives CDR1 SGHTS, CDR2 YDEGEE. The CDR3 DNA is TGTGCCAGCAGCTTGACAGGGCACTCTGGAAACACCATATATTTT. It yields the protein CASSLTGHSGNTIYF. Full variable domain (remainder filled in from reference TRBV5-8 and TRBJ1-3): EAGVTQSPTHLIKTRGQQATLRCSPISGHTSVYWYQQALGLGLQFLLWYDEGEERNRGNFPPRFSGRQFPNYSSELNVNALELEDSALYLCASSLTGHSGNTIYFGEGSWLTVV.

This clone came up once. The chain joins TRBV29-1 to TRBJ2-7, with D hard to call. The V and J ends lost 7 bases and 0 bases respectively, with 10 bases between them. Germline V lookup: CDR1 SQVTM, CDR2 ANQGSEA. The CDR3 has 12 amino acids. CDR3 protein: CSGGQVSYEQYF. CDR3 nucleotides: TGCAGCGGAGGTCAAGTCTCCTACGAGCAGTACTTC.

The chain is built from TRBV27 and TRBJ1-5; 8 nucleotides agree with TRBD1. CDR1 is MNHEY and CDR2 is SMNVEV in the germline V gene (reference sequence). CDR3 size: 14 residues. V shed 4 bases and J 9 bases; nucleotides not matched to a gene: 8. The DNA of the CDR3 is TGTGCCAGCAGTTCGACAGGGGAGATGCGGCCCCAGCATTTT. Its protein product is CASSSTGEMRPQHF.

The genes are TRBV5-4 and TRBJ2-5, with TRBD2 identical over 8 bases. The trim removed 0 bases at V and 5 bases at J, leaving 9 bases unmatched. CDR3 size: 16 residues. Germline V CDR1 and CDR2: SGHNT, YYREEE (reference sequence). The CDR3 DNA reads TGTGCCAGCAGCTTGGTGGTCGGGGGGGCGGGGGAGACCCAGTACTTC. This translates into CASSLVVGGAGETQYF.

The gene calls are TRBV9 and TRBJ1-2; no firm D call. V shed 5 bases and J shed 4 bases, with 18 bases lying between them. Germline CDR1 reads SGDLS; CDR2 reads YYNGEE. The CDR3 has 15 amino acids. CDR3 in DNA: TGTGCCAGCAGTAACGGAGCAGATCCACTCTATGGCTACACCTTC. Protein: CASSNGADPLYGYTF.

The V call is TRBV19, the J call TRBJ2-2; 9 nucleotides align to TRBD1. V was pared by 7 bases and J by 5 bases, with 5 bases of the junction left unmatched. Per the germline V gene, CDR1 is LNHDA and CDR2 is SQIVND (reference sequence). CDR3 length: 14 residues. CDR3 in amino acids: CASTTGGSTGELFF. The DNA for the CDR3 is TGTGCCAGTACAACAGGGGGCAGTACCGGGGAGCTGTTTTTT.

The rearrangement joins TRBV5-1 to TRBJ2-2; D is unresolved. The CDR3 loop spans 12 amino acids. The germline V gene has CDR1 SGHRS and CDR2 YFSETQ. V lost 2 bases, J lost 4 bases, and 3 bases lay in between. The CDR3 loop reads CASSFSTGELFF. In nucleotides, the CDR3 is TGCGCCAGCAGCTTCAGCACCGGGGAGCTGTTTTTT.

The V and J genes are TRBV6-6 and TRBJ2-7, with 7 bases aligning to TRBD1. The CDR3 runs 13 residues. V lost 5 bases to trimming and J lost 5 bases; unmatched junction nucleotides: 6. Germline CDR1 reads MNHNY; CDR2 reads SVGAGI (reference sequence). Here the CDR3 DNA reads TGTGCCAGCAGTCCTCGGGACAGTCACGAGCAGTACTTC. Its translation is CASSPRDSHEQYF.

V and J are TRBV5-6 and TRBJ1-2; TRBD1 matches 7 bases. Trimming at V came to 4 bases and at J to 2 bases, leaving 11 bases not matched to a gene. In germline, CDR1 is SGHDT, CDR2 YYEEEE. The CDR3 contains 16 residues. CDR3 amino acids: CASSQFPGQTNYGYTF. The CDR3 DNA follows: TGTGCCAGCAGCCAATTCCCGGGACAGACCAACTATGGCTACACCTTC.

This clone was observed a handful of times. This chain links TRBV7-2 with TRBJ1-1, with D possibly matching TRBD1 (5 bases). CDR1 is SGHTA and CDR2 is FQGNSA in the germline V gene. The germline V and J ends were trimmed by 7 bases and 5 bases, with 11 bases remaining between them. The CDR3 length is 12 residues. The CDR3 region has the DNA TGTGCCAGCACCGATCCAGGGACTGAAGCTTTCTTT. Its protein product is CASTDPGTEAFF.

The chain joins TRBV7-9 to TRBJ2-2, with 9 bases identical to TRBD2. Per the germline V gene, CDR1 is SEHNR and CDR2 is FQNEAQ (reference sequence). The CDR3 runs to 18 residues. The V gene end was trimmed by 1 base and the J gene end by 2 bases; junction bases not matched to a gene: 8. Here the CDR3 DNA reads TGTGCCAGCAGCTTAGGTTCGCGGGAGGGCCTCAACACCGGGGAGCTGTTTTTT. Encoded protein: CASSLGSREGLNTGELFF.

The genes are TRBV9 and TRBJ2-7; TRBD2 might be the D (5 bases). The length of the CDR3 is 14 residues. Germline CDR1 reads SGDLS; CDR2 reads YYNGEE. Trimming shortened V by 0 bases and J by 6 bases, and 13 bases separated the two germline ends. CDR3 sequence (DNA): TGTGCCAGCAGCGTAGTTGAGGGCCTCGGCGAGCAGTACTTC. Translation: CASSVVEGLGEQYF.

V is TRBV11-2 and J is TRBJ2-3; D is undetermined. The V end was cut by 8 bases, the J end by 0 bases, with 15 bases between. This CDR3 comprises 15 residues. The germline V gene has CDR1 SGHAT and CDR2 FQNNGV. The CDR3 protein is CASRVFASSTDTQYF. CDR3 in DNA: TGTGCCAGCCGGGTCTTCGCTTCGAGCACAGATACGCAGTATTTT.